Listed below are T cell receptor beta chains from one sample, sequenced in a study of shared clonotypes between healthy human individuals. The method was immunoSEQ multiplex PCR; TCRdb's version includes in-frame clones alone and lacks a portion of them. The sample includes over a million clones, about 98.5% seen only once; the top ten take about 0.4%. Input material: naive CD4+ T cells sorted from blood. The receptors originated from a man aged 25-40 years in good health. Both conserved end residues are part of each CDR3. D genes are given only for firm matches. Clone size appears in some rows only: once, few, many, or a class for an expanded clone.

TRBV7-6	TRBJ1-5	NA	NA	CASSQALGGGSNQPQHF	TGTGCCAGCAGTCAAGCTTTGGGGGGGGGAAGCAATCAGCCCCAGCATTTT
TRBV2	TRBJ1-2	NA	NA	CASSEQGDIYTF	TGTGCCAGCAGTGAACAGGGAGATATCTACACCTTC
TRBV10-3	TRBJ2-2	NA	TRBD2	CAISTREAAGNTGELFF	TGTGCCATCAGTACCCGGGAGGCGGCCGGAAACACCGGGGAGCTGTTTTTT
TRBV4-1	TRBJ2-3	NA	TRBD2	CASSQTQAGAGTDTQYF	TGCGCCAGCAGCCAAACACAAGCGGGAGCCGGCACAGATACGCAGTATTTT
TRBV4-1	TRBJ2-7	NA	TRBD1	CASSQPGQGSYEQYF	TGCGCCAGCAGCCAACCTGGACAGGGATCCTACGAGCAGTACTTC
TRBV6-4	TRBJ1-1	NA	NA	CASSERGFVRGPLAFF	TGTGCCAGCAGTGAAAGGGGCTTCGTAAGAGGACCGTTAGCTTTCTTT
TRBV5-5	TRBJ2-2	NA	NA	CASSLARGGELFF	TGTGCCAGCAGCTTGGCTAGGGGAGGGGAGCTGTTTTTT
TRBV5-4	TRBJ2-1	NA	TRBD2	CASGSGTSGSIEQFF	TGTGCCAGCGGCTCCGGGACTAGCGGGAGTATTGAGCAGTTCTTC
TRBV10-2	TRBJ2-7	NA	TRBD2	CASTWLAGGDEQYF	TGCGCCAGCACGTGGCTAGCGGGAGGCGACGAGCAGTACTTC
TRBV7-9	TRBJ2-1	once	TRBD2	CASSLGGSGGGYNEQFF	TGTGCCAGCAGCTTAGGAGGGAGCGGCGGGGGATACAATGAGCAGTTCTTC
TRBV4-2	TRBJ1-4	NA	NA	CASSQESRQATNEKLFF	TGTGCCAGCAGCCAAGAAAGCCGACAGGCAACTAATGAAAAACTGTTTTTT
TRBV6-4	TRBJ2-1	NA	TRBD1	CASSDRDRGPNEQFF	TGTGCCAGCAGTGACCGAGACAGGGGGCCCAATGAGCAGTTCTTC
TRBV7-7	TRBJ2-2	NA	TRBD2	CASSWGLAGTTGELFF	TGTGCTAGCAGCTGGGGGCTAGCGGGTACCACCGGGGAGCTGTTTTTT